The next 15 T cell receptor beta chains were all read from a single sample in a study of naive and memory T cell subsets. For blood and skin samples, reverse transcription used TCR alpha and beta constant primers. One entry per CDR3 protein, called by TCRdb with MiXCR from the 5' RACE reads. The sample has tens of thousands of distinct CDR3 sequences, 4% to 4.5% seen once. Whole blood, 2.5 ml, came from adult healthy volunteers. These receptors were obtained from a male donor in good health.

Of note for this clonotype: A single base separates this from a much larger clone, so it may be a read error. The rearrangement links TRBV13 to TRBJ1-2, with 8 bases matching TRBD1. J gave up 6 bases and V 3 bases, and 9 bases lay outside the gene matches. Germline V gene sequence: CDR1 PRHDT, CDR2 FYEKMQ (reference sequence). The CDR3 extends over 15 amino acids. The chain's CDR3 is CASSFVGQACNGYTF. The CDR3 DNA reads as TGTGCCAGCAGCTTCGTGGGACAGGCGTGCAATGGCTACACCTTC.

This clonotype has at least ten counts. The chain links TRBV3-1 to TRBJ2-7; 9 bases map to TRBD2. This CDR3 is built from 17 residues. Germline assignment: CDR1 LGHDT and CDR2 YNNKEL (reference sequence). With 4 bases clipped from V and 0 bases from J, the junction kept 10 bases outside the gene matches. The CDR3 spells CASSRLAETSSSYEQYF. In DNA, the CDR3 is TGTGCCAGCAGCCGACTAGCGGAGACATCCAGCTCCTACGAGCAGTACTTC.

This clonotype was seen ten or more times. V gene TRBV11-2 combines with J gene TRBJ2-2, with no clear D. V dropped 2 bases and J dropped 7 bases, with 14 bases sitting between them. Per germline, CDR1 SGHAT and CDR2 FQNNGV. The CDR3 is 15 amino acids. DNA of the CDR3: TGTGCCAGCAGCTTAAGGTTTAGCTCTGGCGGGGAGCTGTTTTTT. It yields the protein CASSLRFSSGGELFF. Filled out from reference TRBV11-2 and TRBJ2-2, the complete variable domain reads EAGVAQSPRYKIIEKRQSVAFWCNPISGHATLYWYQQILGQGPKLLIQFQNNGVVDDSQLPKDRFSAERLKGVDSTLKIQPAKLEDSAVYLCASSLRFSSGGELFFGEGSRLTVL.

This clonotype was counted at least ten times. The chain employs TRBV28 and TRBJ1-2, with D perhaps matching TRBD1 (6 bases). In germline, CDR1 is MDHEN, CDR2 SYDVKM. CDR3 length: 12 amino acids. Trimming removed 6 bases at V and 4 bases at J, with 9 bases between. In DNA, the CDR3 is TGTGCCAGCAGCTCGGACAGCTATGGCTACACCTTC. Residues: CASSSDSYGYTF.

This clonotype showed up many times. Here the CDR3 DNA reads TGTGCCAGCTCGGGGATACGGAACACCGGGGAGCTGTTTTTT. Translation gives CASSGIRNTGELFF. This chain joins TRBV18 and TRBJ2-2; D is unclear. Looked up from germline, CDR1 is KGHSH and CDR2 is LQKENI. There are 14 residues in the CDR3. Trimming shortened V by 6 bases and J by 1 base, and 9 bases separated the two germline ends.

This clonotype has at least ten counts. The chain combines TRBV7-2 with TRBJ1-1; TRBD1 matches at 7 bases. Germline CDR1 reads SGHTA; CDR2 reads FQGNSA. Trimming cost V 6 bases and J 4 bases; bases outside gene matches: 8. The CDR3 is 14 amino acids. The CDR3 sequence is CASREQGQSTEAFF. DNA of the CDR3: TGTGCCAGCAGAGAGCAGGGACAGAGCACTGAAGCTTTCTTT.

This clonotype is a singleton in its sample. This may come from a read error, since a much larger clone is one base off. The V gene is TRBV10-1, the J gene TRBJ2-2; 8 bases line up with TRBD1. V dropped 6 bases and J dropped 6; count of bases not matched to a gene: 6. This CDR3 region has 14 residues. CDR1 and CDR2 from the germline V gene are WNHNN and SYGVQD (reference sequence). The CDR3 DNA follows: TGCGCCAGCAGAAGACAGGGGATTGCCGGGGAGCTGTTTTTT. This translates into CASRRQGIAGELFF.

This clonotype was seen repeatedly, ten times or more. The genes are TRBV7-9 and TRBJ1-1; 7 nucleotides align to TRBD1. V lost 4 bases, J lost 5 bases, and 7 bases stayed unmatched. Germline V gene sequence: CDR1 SEHNR, CDR2 FQNEAQ (reference sequence). CDR3 length: 14 residues. The CDR3 sequence is CASSSVDRVTEAFF. The CDR3 region has the DNA TGTGCCAGCAGCTCCGTCGACAGGGTAACTGAAGCTTTCTTT.

This clonotype was seen many times. The DNA for the CDR3 is TGTGCCAGCAGCTTGGTAGCTAGCGGGGGTGGAACAGATACGCAGTATTTT. Translated, it gives CASSLVASGGGTDTQYF. The V and J genes are TRBV5-5 and TRBJ2-3; 10 bases line up with TRBD2. Germline-derived CDR1 and CDR2 are SGHKS and YYEKEE (reference sequence). CDR3 length: 17 residues. V shed 0 bases and J 3 bases; nucleotides not matched to a gene: 7. The variable domain in full, completed from reference TRBV5-5 and TRBJ2-3, reads DAGVTQSPTHLIKTRGQQVTLRCSPISGHKSVSWYQQVLGQGPQFIFQYYEKEERGRGNFPDRFSARQFPNYSSELNVNALLLGDSALYLCASSLVASGGGTDTQYFGPGTRLTVL.

There are many counts of this clonotype. This rearrangement joins TRBV12-3 or TRBV12-4 to TRBJ2-1, with a possible D match to TRBD2 (5 bases). Trimming stripped 5 bases from V and 5 bases from J, with 13 bases between. The CDR3 is made up of 14 amino acids. DNA of the CDR3: TGTGCCAGCAGTACCCCTGCGGGTCACAATGAGCAGTTCTTC. Protein sequence: CASSTPAGHNEQFF.

This clonotype was observed at least ten times. The V and J genes are TRBV29-1 and TRBJ2-7; D is possibly TRBD1 or TRBD2 (6 bases each). Germline V gene data show CDR1 as SQVTM and CDR2 as ANQGSEA. This CDR3 comprises 13 residues. The DNA for the CDR3 is TGCAGTTCCCTCGTTCCGGGGGCGTACGAGCAGTACTTC. Translation gives CSSLVPGAYEQYF.

This clonotype has only a few counts. The chain couples TRBV28 to TRBJ1-1; D perhaps matches TRBD1 (6 bases). V was pared by 10 bases and J by 4 bases, with 22 bases between. CDR3 length: 15 residues. CDR1 MDHEN and CDR2 SYDVKM come from the germline V gene. CDR3 protein: CATKETGQYVTEAFF. The CDR3, as DNA: TGTGCCACCAAGGAAACCGGACAGTATGTCACTGAAGCTTTCTTT.

At least ten counts were recorded for this clonotype. This chain joins TRBV3-1 and TRBJ1-3; the match to TRBD1 covers 7 bases. This CDR3 has 17 amino acids. From germline, CDR1 is LGHDT and CDR2 YNNKEL (reference sequence). The V segment lost 4 bases and the J segment 2 bases; nucleotides outside the gene matches: 11. The CDR3: CASSRGQADFPGNTIYF. The DNA of the CDR3 is TGTGCCAGCAGCCGTGGACAGGCTGATTTCCCTGGAAACACCATATATTTT.

This clonotype has ten or more counts. The rearrangement joins TRBV6-5 to TRBJ2-3; 10 bases align to TRBD2. V shed 6 bases and J 1 base; nucleotides not matched to a gene: 4. The CDR3 consists of 15 residues. Germline loops: CDR1 MNHEY, CDR2 SVGAGI. In DNA form, the CDR3 reads TGTGCCAGCAGCCCGACTAGCGGGCGCACAGATACGCAGTATTTT. Translating gives CASSPTSGRTDTQYF.

About this clonotype: A much larger clonotype is one base distant, so this may be a read error. This chain links TRBV19 with TRBJ2-2, with D perhaps TRBD1 (6 bases). V was trimmed by 5 bases and J by 2 bases, leaving 12 bases between them. CDR3 size: 15 residues. In germline, CDR1 is LNHDA, CDR2 SQIVND (reference sequence). The DNA of the CDR3 is TGTGCCAGTAGTTACGACAGGATAAACACCGGGGAGCTGTTTTTT. Its translation is CASSYDRINTGELFF.